Each of the 17 T cell receptor beta chains below was sequenced from the same sample in a study of cytomegalovirus exposure and HLA in healthy donors. PCR amplification relied on 60 Vbeta primers (plus 13 Jbeta primers). Using immunoSEQ multiplex PCR, the repertoire was profiled, and TCRdb retains in-frame clones only, with some absent. Altogether some 130,000 clones are present, around nine tenths being singletons, with the ten largest covering about 5%. The sequenced sample was PBMCs. The source is a woman under 40 in good health and CMV-seronegative.

The chain is built from TRBV7-9 and TRBJ1-1; perhaps TRBD1 as D (6 bases). Germline assignment: CDR1 SEHNR and CDR2 FQNEAQ (reference sequence). V dropped 1 base and J dropped 5 bases, with 8 bases sitting between them. The CDR3 spans 13 residues. The CDR3 DNA reads as TGTGCCAGCAGCTTAGAAGGGGGAACTGAAGCTTTCTTT. It yields the protein CASSLEGGTEAFF. Drawing the rest from reference TRBV7-9 and TRBJ1-1, the complete variable domain is DTGVSQNPRHKITKRGQNVTFRCDPISEHNRLYWYRQTLGQGPEFLTYFQNEAQLEKSRLLSDRFSAERPKGSFSTLEIQRTEQGDSAMYLCASSLEGGTEAFFGQGTRLTVV.

The V call is TRBV4-1, the J call TRBJ1-5; D is ambiguous. Germline V CDR1 and CDR2: MGHRA, YSYEKL. This CDR3 comprises 17 residues. Trimming left V 0 bases short and J 0 bases short, with 12 bases between. This CDR3 is CASSQEGRTDSNQPQHF. The CDR3 region has the DNA TGCGCCAGCAGCCAAGAAGGGAGAACAGATAGCAATCAGCCCCAGCATTTT.

This chain links TRBV18 with TRBJ1-2, with TRBD1 identical over 9 bases. The V gene end was trimmed by 3 bases and the J gene end by 4 bases; junction bases not matched to a gene: 6. Germline CDR1 KGHSH, CDR2 LQKENI. The CDR3 contains 15 residues. CDR3 region: CASSPPGQGLYGYTF. The CDR3, as DNA: TGTGCCAGCTCACCTCCGGGACAGGGACTCTATGGCTACACCTTC.

The chain uses TRBV29-1 and TRBJ1-2; TRBD1 matches at 10 bases. Germline CDR1 reads SQVTM; CDR2 reads ANQGSEA. The ends lost 3 bases at V and 3 bases at J; junction bases unmatched: 10. CDR3 length equals 16 residues. DNA for the CDR3: TGCAGCGTTGACGAATGGGACAGGGGCGAGGACTATGGCTACACCTTC. Its protein is CSVDEWDRGEDYGYTF.

The V call is TRBV29-1, the J call TRBJ2-5; 7 bases are a match to TRBD2. CDR3 length equals 12 residues. CDR1 and CDR2 (germline): SQVTM, ANQGSEA. Trimming took 4 bases from V and 3 from J; bases not matched to a gene: 2. The CDR3 sequence is CSVVRGEETQYF. The CDR3 DNA reads TGCAGCGTTGTTCGGGGGGAAGAGACCCAGTACTTC.

V gene TRBV18 combines with J gene TRBJ2-5; TRBD1 matches 7 bases. CDR1 and CDR2 (germline): KGHSH, LQKENI. The V segment lost 4 bases and the J segment 3 bases; nucleotides outside the gene matches: 5. This CDR3 is 14 amino acids long. As DNA, the CDR3 is TGTGCCAGCTCACACGCCGGGACAGAAGAGACCCAGTACTTC. Its translation: CASSHAGTEETQYF.

This chain uses TRBV28 with TRBJ1-2, with D possibly being TRBD1 (6 bases). This CDR3 contains 13 residues. V lost 5 bases, J lost 5 bases, and 12 bases lay in between. Germline V lookup: CDR1 MDHEN, CDR2 SYDVKM. DNA of the CDR3: TGTGCCAGCAGTCTCGGACAGCTATATGGCTACACCTTC. This sequence encodes CASSLGQLYGYTF.

The chain joins TRBV29-1 to TRBJ1-4; TRBD1 agrees at 7 bases. CDR1 SQVTM and CDR2 ANQGSEA come from the germline V gene. After removal of 0 bases from V and 3 bases from J, the junction contained 10 bases not matched to a gene. This CDR3 has 17 residues. For the CDR3, the DNA is TGCAGCGTTGAAGAAGGGGGCCGGAGTACGTCTAATGAAAAACTGTTTTTT. Translated: CSVEEGGRSTSNEKLFF.

Note on this clone: The sample carries other DNA sequences with the same CDR3. This sequence joins TRBV5-4 and TRBJ1-1; maybe TRBD1 (5 bases). This CDR3 comprises 14 residues. Germline V CDR1 and CDR2: SGHNT, YYREEE (reference sequence). The ends were cut back, 1 base at V and 0 bases at J, with 7 bases in the middle. For the CDR3, the DNA is TGTGCCAGCAGCTTGTCAGGGTTGAACACTGAAGCTTTCTTT. Translated, it gives CASSLSGLNTEAFF.

The chain combines TRBV5-3 with TRBJ2-1, with D possibly matching TRBD2 (5 bases). TRBV5-3 is filed as an ORF, its function uncertain. V was cut by 6 bases and J by 2 bases, with 12 bases left in between. The CDR3 is 14 amino acids. The CDR3 region is CARMDGKTYNEQFF. DNA for the CDR3: TGTGCCAGAATGGACGGGAAAACCTACAATGAGCAGTTCTTC.

V and J are TRBV28 and TRBJ1-2; D is perhaps TRBD1 (5 bases). The CDR3 runs 15 residues. Trimming cost V 4 bases and J 1 base, with 13 bases left between them. Germline V gene data show CDR1 as MDHEN and CDR2 as SYDVKM. The CDR3 loop reads CASSWGGDYNYGYTF. The DNA of the CDR3 is TGTGCCAGCAGTTGGGGCGGGGATTATAACTATGGCTACACCTTC.

V gene TRBV27 combines with J gene TRBJ2-3, with TRBD2 identical over 7 bases. Germline-derived CDR1 and CDR2 are MNHEY and SMNVEV (reference sequence). V was clipped by 2 bases and J by 1 base; unmatched bases: 6. The length of the CDR3 is 16 residues. CDR3 region: CASSLVLAGGTDTQYF. The CDR3 nucleotides read TGTGCCAGCAGTTTAGTTTTAGCGGGCGGCACAGATACGCAGTATTTT.

The J gene is TRBJ1-4, the V gene TRBV5-8; perhaps TRBD1 as D (5 bases). V lost 2 bases to trimming and J lost 3 bases, with 11 bases between them. Germline loops: CDR1 SGHTS, CDR2 YDEGEE. This CDR3 region has 15 residues. CDR3 sequence (DNA): TGTGCCAGCAGCTTTTTCGGGGGTTCTAATGAAAAACTGTTTTTT. It translates to CASSFFGGSNEKLFF.

The rearrangement links TRBV7-9 to TRBJ2-5; TRBD2 matches at 9 bases. J gave up 1 base and V 4 bases, and 7 bases lay outside the gene matches. CDR1 SEHNR and CDR2 FQNEAQ come from the germline V gene (reference sequence). The CDR3 has 16 residues. CDR3 nucleotide sequence: TGTGCCAGCAGCTCCCTAGCGGGGAACCTCCAAGAGACCCAGTACTTC. The encoded protein is CASSSLAGNLQETQYF.

The J gene is TRBJ1-2, the V gene TRBV5-1, with D possibly TRBD1 on 5 matching bases. Looked up from germline, CDR1 is SGHRS and CDR2 is YFSETQ. The CDR3 consists of 14 residues. V was trimmed by 2 bases and J by 6 bases, leaving 14 bases between them. CDR3 DNA sequence: TGCGCCAGCAGCTTCGGGGGGGTGGAAAATGGCTACACCTTC. As protein: CASSFGGVENGYTF.

The J gene is TRBJ2-3, the V gene TRBV7-9; D is unclear. V lost 1 base and J 0 bases, leaving 5 bases between the germline ends. Germline V gene sequence: CDR1 SEHNR, CDR2 FQNEAQ (reference sequence). The CDR3 length is 14 residues. CDR3 region: CASSLDTSTDTQYF. The CDR3 coding sequence is TGTGCCAGCAGCTTAGATACTAGCACAGATACGCAGTATTTT.

The gene calls are TRBV6-5 and TRBJ2-7, with 13 bases matching TRBD2. This CDR3 region has 16 residues. V dropped 3 bases and J dropped 3; count of bases not matched to a gene: 5. Per germline, CDR1 MNHEY and CDR2 SVGAGI. CDR3 in DNA: TGTGCCAGCAGTTATTCGGGACTAGCGGGACTCTACGAGCAGTACTTC. Residues: CASSYSGLAGLYEQYF.